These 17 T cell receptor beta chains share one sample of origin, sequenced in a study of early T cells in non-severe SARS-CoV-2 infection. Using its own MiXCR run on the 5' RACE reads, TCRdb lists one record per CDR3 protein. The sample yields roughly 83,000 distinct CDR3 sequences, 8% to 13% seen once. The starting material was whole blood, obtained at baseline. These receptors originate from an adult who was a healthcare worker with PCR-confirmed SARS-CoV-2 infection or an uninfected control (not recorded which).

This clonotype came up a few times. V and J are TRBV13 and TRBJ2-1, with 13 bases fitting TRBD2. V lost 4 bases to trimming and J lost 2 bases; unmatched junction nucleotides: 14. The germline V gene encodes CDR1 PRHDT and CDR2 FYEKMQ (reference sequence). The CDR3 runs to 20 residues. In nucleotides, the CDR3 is TGTGCCAGCAGCTCGTACACAAGGACTAGCGGGAGAAAGGCCTACAATGAGCAGTTCTTC. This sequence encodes CASSSYTRTSGRKAYNEQFF.

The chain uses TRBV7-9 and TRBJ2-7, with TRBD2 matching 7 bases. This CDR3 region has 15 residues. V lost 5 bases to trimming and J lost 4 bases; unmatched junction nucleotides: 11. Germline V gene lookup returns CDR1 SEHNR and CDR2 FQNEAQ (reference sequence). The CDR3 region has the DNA TGTGCCAGCAGCGCATCCAGAATGGGAGGGTACGAGCAGTACTTC. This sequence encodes CASSASRMGGYEQYF.

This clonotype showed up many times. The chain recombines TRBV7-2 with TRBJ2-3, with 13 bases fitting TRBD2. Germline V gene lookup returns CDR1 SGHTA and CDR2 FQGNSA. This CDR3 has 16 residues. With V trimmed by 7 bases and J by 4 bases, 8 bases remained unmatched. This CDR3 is CASTLRTSGSADTQYF. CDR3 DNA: TGTGCCAGCACCCTGCGGACTAGCGGGAGTGCAGATACGCAGTATTTT. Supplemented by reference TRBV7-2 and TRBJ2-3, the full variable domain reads GAGVSQSPSNKVTEKGKDVELRCDPISGHTALYWYRQSLGQGLEFLIYFQGNSAPDKSGLPSDRFSAERTGGSVSTLTIQRTQQEDSAVYLCASTLRTSGSADTQYFGPGTRLTVL.

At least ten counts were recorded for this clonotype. This chain's CDR3 is CASSPTNQETQYF. The CDR3 coding sequence is TGTGCCAGCAGCCCCACCAACCAAGAGACCCAGTACTTC. This rearrangement joins TRBV7-9 to TRBJ2-5, with D unresolved. V lost 5 bases and J lost 0, with 7 bases in between. The germline gives CDR1 SEHNR, CDR2 FQNEAQ (reference sequence). The CDR3 sequence is 13 residues long.

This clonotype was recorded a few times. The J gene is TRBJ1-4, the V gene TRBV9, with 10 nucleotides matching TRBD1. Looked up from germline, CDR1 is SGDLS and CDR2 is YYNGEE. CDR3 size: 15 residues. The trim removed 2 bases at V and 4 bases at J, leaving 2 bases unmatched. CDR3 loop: CASSVDRGLNEKLFF. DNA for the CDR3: TGTGCCAGCAGCGTCGACAGGGGGCTTAATGAAAAACTGTTTTTT.

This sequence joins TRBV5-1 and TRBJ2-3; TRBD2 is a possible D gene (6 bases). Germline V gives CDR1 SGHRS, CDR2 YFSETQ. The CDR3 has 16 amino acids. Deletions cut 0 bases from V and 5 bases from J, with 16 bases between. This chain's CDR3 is CASSLGAGRIGDTQYF. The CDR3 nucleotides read TGCGCCAGCAGCTTGGGGGCAGGGAGGATTGGAGATACGCAGTATTTT.

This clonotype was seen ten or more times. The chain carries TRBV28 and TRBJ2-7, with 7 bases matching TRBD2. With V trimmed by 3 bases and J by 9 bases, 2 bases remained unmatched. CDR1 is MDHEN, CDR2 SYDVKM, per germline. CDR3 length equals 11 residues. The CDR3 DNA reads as TGTGCCAGCAGTTTGGGGGAGGGGCAGTACTTC. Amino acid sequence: CASSLGEGQYF.

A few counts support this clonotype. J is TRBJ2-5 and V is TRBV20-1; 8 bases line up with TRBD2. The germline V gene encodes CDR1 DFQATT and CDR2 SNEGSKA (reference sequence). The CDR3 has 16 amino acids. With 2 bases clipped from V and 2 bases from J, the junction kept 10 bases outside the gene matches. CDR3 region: CSARPQAGDGQETQYF. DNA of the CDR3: TGCAGTGCTAGACCCCAAGCGGGAGATGGGCAAGAGACCCAGTACTTC.

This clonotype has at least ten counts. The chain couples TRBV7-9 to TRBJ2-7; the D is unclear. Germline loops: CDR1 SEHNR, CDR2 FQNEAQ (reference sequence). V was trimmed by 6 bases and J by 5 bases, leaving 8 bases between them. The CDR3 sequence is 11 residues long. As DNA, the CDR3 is TGTGCCAGCAGTTTACTCCACGAGCAGTACTTC. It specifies CASSLLHEQYF.

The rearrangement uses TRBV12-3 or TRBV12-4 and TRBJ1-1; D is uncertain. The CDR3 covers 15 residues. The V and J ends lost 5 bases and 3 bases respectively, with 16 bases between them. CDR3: CASSPPGQLDTEAFF. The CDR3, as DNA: TGTGCCAGCAGTCCGCCCGGGCAGCTGGACACTGAAGCTTTCTTT.

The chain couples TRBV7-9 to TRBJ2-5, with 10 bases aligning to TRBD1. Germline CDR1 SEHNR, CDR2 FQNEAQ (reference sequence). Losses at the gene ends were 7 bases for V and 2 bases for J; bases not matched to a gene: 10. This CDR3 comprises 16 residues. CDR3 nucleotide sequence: TGTGCCAGCAACGGAGGAGACAGGGGGCGTCAAGAGACCCAGTACTTC. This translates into CASNGGDRGRQETQYF.

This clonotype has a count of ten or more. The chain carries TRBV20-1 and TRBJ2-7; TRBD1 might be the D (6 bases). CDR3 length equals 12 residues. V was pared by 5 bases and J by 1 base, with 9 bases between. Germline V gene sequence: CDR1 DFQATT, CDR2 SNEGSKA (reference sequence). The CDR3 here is CSASGASYEQYF. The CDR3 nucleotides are TGCAGTGCTTCAGGGGCTTCCTACGAGCAGTACTTC.

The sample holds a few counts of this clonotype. CDR3 DNA sequence: TGTGCCAGTGTTCCGGGGGAACATTCACCCCTCCACTTT. Residues: CASVPGEHSPLHF. The genes are TRBV28 and TRBJ1-6; maybe TRBD1 (5 bases). Germline assignment: CDR1 MDHEN and CDR2 SYDVKM. The V end was cut by 9 bases, the J end by 8 bases, with 14 bases between. This CDR3 has 13 residues.

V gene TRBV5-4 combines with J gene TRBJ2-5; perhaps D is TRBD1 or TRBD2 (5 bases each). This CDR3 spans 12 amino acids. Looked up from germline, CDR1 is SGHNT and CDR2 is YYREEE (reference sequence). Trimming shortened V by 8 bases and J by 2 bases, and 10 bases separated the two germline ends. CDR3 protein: CASGREQETQYF. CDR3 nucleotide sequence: TGTGCCAGTGGCAGGGAGCAAGAGACCCAGTACTTC.

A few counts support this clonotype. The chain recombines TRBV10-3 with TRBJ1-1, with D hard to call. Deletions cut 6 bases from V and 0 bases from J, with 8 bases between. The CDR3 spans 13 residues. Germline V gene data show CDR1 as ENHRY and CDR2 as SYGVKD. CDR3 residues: CAIRDGMNTEAFF. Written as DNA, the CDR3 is TGTGCCATCAGGGACGGGATGAACACTGAAGCTTTCTTT.

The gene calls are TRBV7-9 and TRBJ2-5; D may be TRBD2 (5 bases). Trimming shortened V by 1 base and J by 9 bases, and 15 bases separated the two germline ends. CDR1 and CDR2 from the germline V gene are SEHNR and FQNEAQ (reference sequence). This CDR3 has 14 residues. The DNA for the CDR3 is TGTGCCAGCAGCTTAGAAATCCTTGGGAGACCCCAGTACTTC. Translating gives CASSLEILGRPQYF.

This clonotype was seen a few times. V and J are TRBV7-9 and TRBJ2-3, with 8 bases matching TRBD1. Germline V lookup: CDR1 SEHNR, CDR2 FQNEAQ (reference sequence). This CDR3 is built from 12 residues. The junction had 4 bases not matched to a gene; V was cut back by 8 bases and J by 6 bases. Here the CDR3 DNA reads TGTGCCAGCGGGACAGGTAGCGATACGCAGTATTTT. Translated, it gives CASGTGSDTQYF. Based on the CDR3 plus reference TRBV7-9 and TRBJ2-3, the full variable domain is DTGVSQNPRHKITKRGQNVTFRCDPISEHNRLYWYRQTLGQGPEFLTYFQNEAQLEKSRLLSDRFSAERPKGSFSTLEIQRTEQGDSAMYLCASGTGSDTQYFGPGTRLTVL.